The rows below give T cell receptor beta chains drawn from one sample of a study of blood T cell repertoires in COVID-19. TCRdb's copy holds only in-frame clones and misses some; the assay was immunoSEQ multiplex PCR. The sample carries around 100,000 clones, roughly 85% recorded once. The sequencing input was peripheral blood. These TCRs come from a woman aged 65 to 85 with acute or convalescent COVID-19. CDR3s include the opening cysteine and the closing phenylalanine or tryptophan. Each record gives: V gene, D gene, J gene, clone size, CDR3 protein, CDR3 DNA. D genes are given only for firm matches. Size values are once, few and many counts, or a class for expanded clones, and some rows have none.

TRBV19	NA	TRBJ2-2	NA	CASSREGASIGELFF	TGTGCCAGCTCTCGGGAGGGGGCCAGCATCGGGGAGCTGTTTTTT
TRBV5-1	TRBD1	TRBJ1-1	large	CASSLWQGDTEAFF	TGCGCCAGCAGCTTGTGGCAGGGGGACACTGAAGCTTTCTTT
TRBV20-1	TRBD1	TRBJ1-2	NA	CSARTGQGYTF	TGCAGTGCTAGGACAGGGCAGGGCTACACCTTC
TRBV4-1	TRBD2	TRBJ2-7	NA	CASSQGLAGGVLIYEQYF	TGCGCCAGCAGCCAGGGACTAGCGGGGGGGGTTCTAATCTACGAGCAGTACTTC
TRBV6-4	TRBD1	TRBJ1-2	NA	CASRLTGGEGGYTF	TGTGCCAGCAGGCTAACAGGGGGCGAGGGTGGCTACACCTTC
TRBV5-1	TRBD1	TRBJ1-1	NA	CASSAGQSEAFF	TGCGCCAGCAGCGCGGGACAGTCTGAAGCTTTCTTT
TRBV20-1	NA	TRBJ2-1	NA	CSASLYNEQFF	TGCAGTGCTAGTCTTTACAATGAGCAGTTCTTC
TRBV18	NA	TRBJ2-3	once	CASSPPVSQSTDTQYF	TGTGCCAGCTCACCACCAGTATCACAGAGCACAGATACGCAGTATTTT
TRBV5-1	TRBD2	TRBJ2-5	NA	CASSPRLAGAQETQYF	TGCGCCAGCAGCCCCCGACTAGCGGGGGCCCAAGAGACCCAGTACTTC
TRBV6-2/TRBV6-3	TRBD1	TRBJ1-4	NA	CASSPQGAREKLFF	TGTGCCAGCAGCCCTCAGGGGGCGCGTGAAAAACTGTTTTTT
TRBV6-2/TRBV6-3	TRBD1	TRBJ1-2	NA	CASSSTGGGYTF	TGTGCCAGCAGTTCGACAGGGGGTGGCTACACCTTC
TRBV4-1	TRBD1	TRBJ2-1	few	CASSRGTAVGAYNEQFF	TGCGCCAGCAGCCGGGGGACAGCAGTAGGAGCTTACAATGAGCAGTTCTTC
TRBV5-1	TRBD2	TRBJ2-1	NA	CASSLDSGGSYNEQFF	TGCGCCAGCAGCCTCGACTCGGGAGGTTCCTACAATGAGCAGTTCTTC
TRBV5-1	NA	TRBJ1-1	NA	CASSLGPGSTEAFF	TGCGCCAGCAGCTTGGGTCCGGGGAGCACTGAAGCTTTCTTT
TRBV28	NA	TRBJ1-2	NA	CASSRQPGLVSYGYTF	TGTGCCAGCAGTCGACAACCCGGCTTAGTGAGCTATGGCTACACCTTC
TRBV7-2	TRBD2	TRBJ2-7	NA	CASSPSGGAPYEQYF	TGTGCCAGCAGCCCGAGCGGGGGGGCCCCCTACGAGCAGTACTTC
TRBV7-3	NA	TRBJ1-1	NA	CASSPTGNTEAFF	TGTGCCAGCAGCCCCACCGGGAACACTGAAGCTTTCTTT
TRBV18	NA	TRBJ1-1	NA	CATHERQDTEAFF	TGTGCAACCCATGAGAGACAGGACACTGAAGCTTTCTTT
TRBV12-5	TRBD1	TRBJ1-1	once	CASGSQGANTEAFF	TGTGCTAGTGGTTCCCAGGGGGCGAACACTGAAGCTTTCTTT
TRBV6-6	NA	TRBJ1-1	NA	CASSYGGGLGTEAFF	TGTGCCAGCAGTTACGGCGGGGGGCTGGGCACTGAAGCTTTCTTT
TRBV11-2	TRBD1	TRBJ1-2	NA	CASSPGTGSYGYTF	TGTGCCAGCAGCCCCGGGACAGGGAGCTATGGCTACACCTTC
TRBV11-3	NA	TRBJ1-1	few	CASSSGTTNTEAFF	TGTGCCAGCAGCTCCGGGACAACGAACACTGAAGCTTTCTTT
TRBV14	NA	TRBJ1-2	once	CASSQGAGSYGYTF	TGTGCCAGCAGCCAAGGCGCAGGATCCTATGGCTACACCTTC
TRBV5-6	TRBD1	TRBJ2-5	NA	CASSFYRGPRETQYF	TGTGCCAGCAGCTTTTACAGGGGGCCTCGAGAGACCCAGTACTTC
TRBV7-6	TRBD1	TRBJ2-5	NA	CASSLFGQVSETQYF	TGTGCCAGCAGCTTATTTGGACAGGTGTCAGAGACCCAGTACTTC
TRBV4-2	TRBD2	TRBJ2-5	NA	CASSQELTSGLYQETQYF	TGTGCCAGCAGCCAAGAATTGACTAGCGGGCTGTACCAAGAGACCCAGTACTTC